The 29 T cell receptor beta chains below were found in one sample sequenced in a study of response to subunit inactivated influenza vaccine. TCRdb recomputed calls from the RT-PCR reads with MiXCR, one row per CDR3 protein. The data contain about 190,000 distinct CDR3 sequences, about 15% of them singletons. Specimen: CD8+ T cells sorted from PBMCs, collected roughly 5 days after vaccination. These receptors were collected from a man aged 45-65 years who received an inactivated influenza vaccine.

This clonotype was seen repeatedly, ten times or more. V and J are TRBV6-2 or TRBV6-3 and TRBJ2-2; D may be TRBD1 (5 bases). The ends were cut back, 2 bases at V and 6 bases at J, with 16 bases in the middle. This CDR3 is 16 amino acids long. Germline V gene data show CDR1 as MNHEY and CDR2 as SVGEGT. Here the CDR3 reads CASSYQETAASGELFF. The CDR3, as DNA: TGTGCCAGCAGTTACCAAGAGACAGCCGCGTCCGGGGAGCTGTTTTTT.

The J gene is TRBJ2-3, the V gene TRBV2; weak D call: TRBD1 (5 bases). This CDR3 spans 14 amino acids. V was shortened by 3 bases and J by 1 base, with 8 bases between the two germline ends. Germline V lookup: CDR1 SNHLY, CDR2 FYNNEI. For the CDR3, the DNA is TGTGCCAGCAGTGAGCTACAGGGCACAGATACGCAGTATTTT. Translating it yields CASSELQGTDTQYF. The full variable domain, its missing parts supplied by reference TRBV2 and TRBJ2-3, is EPEVTQTPSHQVTQMGQEVILRCVPISNHLYFYWYRQILGQKVEFLVSFYNNEISEKSEIFDDQFSVERPDGSNFTLKIRSTKLEDSAMYFCASSELQGTDTQYFGPGTRLTVL.

This clonotype came up a few times. The rearrangement joins TRBV20-1 to TRBJ1-2; TRBD1 agrees at 9 bases. The trim removed 5 bases at V and 6 bases at J, leaving 7 bases unmatched. The CDR3 has 13 amino acids. Germline CDR1 reads DFQATT; CDR2 reads SNEGSKA (reference sequence). The CDR3 sequence: CSALDRGQDGYTF. CDR3 sequence (DNA): TGCAGTGCTCTGGACAGGGGTCAGGATGGCTACACCTTC.

In this sample, this clonotype turned up a few times. The chain has TRBV10-3 and TRBJ2-1; D remains ambiguous. The CDR3 totals 15 residues. V was shortened by 3 bases and J by 5 bases, with 14 bases between the two germline ends. Per the germline V gene, CDR1 is ENHRY and CDR2 is SYGVKD. Here the CDR3 DNA reads TGTGCCATCAGTGATTCGGCGCATAAGAACAATGAGCAGTTCTTC. Translating it yields CAISDSAHKNNEQFF.

This rearrangement joins TRBV6-1 to TRBJ1-5, with 7 bases fitting TRBD1. This CDR3 spans 14 amino acids. With 6 bases clipped from V and 4 bases from J, the junction kept 6 bases outside the gene matches. CDR1 and CDR2 from the germline V gene are MNHNS and SASEGT. The CDR3 nucleotides are TGTGCCAGCAGCGACAGGGCTTTGAATCAGCCCCAGCATTTT. Its translation is CASSDRALNQPQHF.

This clonotype showed up just a few times. The chain couples TRBV6-5 to TRBJ2-7; no firm D call. V was shortened by 0 bases and J by 3 bases, with 6 bases between the two germline ends. There are 13 residues in the CDR3. From germline, CDR1 is MNHEY and CDR2 SVGAGI. The CDR3 bases are TGTGCCAGCAGTTACTCTTTGTACTACGAGCAGTACTTC. It yields the protein CASSYSLYYEQYF.

The chain joins TRBV6-5 to TRBJ2-5, with D hard to call. CDR3 length: 14 residues. Germline V gene lookup returns CDR1 MNHEY and CDR2 SVGAGI. V was cut by 0 bases and J by 1 base, with 6 bases left in between. CDR3: CASSYSATQETQYF. DNA for the CDR3: TGTGCCAGCAGTTACTCCGCCACCCAAGAGACCCAGTACTTC.

This clonotype was picked up a small number of times. The J gene is TRBJ1-1, the V gene TRBV20-1; a weak D match, TRBD1 (5 bases). Trimming left V 6 bases short and J 6 bases short, with 11 bases between. CDR3 length: 11 amino acids. Germline V gives CDR1 DFQATT, CDR2 SNEGSKA (reference sequence). The CDR3 region is CSAKWGPEAFF. The CDR3, as DNA: TGCAGTGCCAAGTGGGGACCTGAAGCTTTCTTT.

This clonotype was seen a handful of times. This chain links TRBV12-3 or TRBV12-4 with TRBJ1-5; unclear D gene. This CDR3 spans 16 amino acids. Between the trimmed V and J ends, which lost 1 base and 6 bases, there was a span of 16 bases. The DNA of the CDR3 is TGTGCCAGCAGTTTAGGAGGGTCAGCCGCGGTTCAGCCCCAGCATTTT. This codes for CASSLGGSAAVQPQHF.

This clonotype was counted at least ten times. The chain couples TRBV5-1 to TRBJ2-7; D is unresolved. The germline CDR1 and CDR2 sequences are SGHRS and YFSETQ. The CDR3 covers 16 residues. V was pared by 0 bases and J by 3 bases, with 16 bases between. The CDR3 spells CASSLAYAGVGYEQYF. In DNA, the CDR3 is TGCGCCAGCAGCTTGGCCTATGCTGGAGTAGGCTACGAGCAGTACTTC. Looking up the rest from reference TRBV5-1 and TRBJ2-7 gives the full variable domain: KAGVTQTPRYLIKTRGQQVTLSCSPISGHRSVSWYQQTPGQGLQFLFEYFSETQRNKGNFPGRFSGRQFSNSRSEMNVSTLELGDSALYLCASSLAYAGVGYEQYFGPGTRLTVT.

On this clonotype: Possible read error: a much larger clone is one base away. The chain uses TRBV5-6 and TRBJ2-7; D is uncertain. Trimming stripped 6 bases from V and 7 bases from J, with 17 bases between. CDR3 length: 13 residues. Germline V gene data show CDR1 as SGHDT and CDR2 as YYEEEE. The chain's CDR3 is CASTSSLGQEQYF. CDR3 nucleotides: TGTGCCAGCACCTCGAGTCTTGGGCAGGAGCAGTACTTC.

This clonotype was counted between two and nine times. The V and J genes are TRBV7-8 and TRBJ2-7, with D hard to call. Deletions cut 2 bases from V and 4 bases from J, with 6 bases between. Germline CDR1 and CDR2: SGHVS and FQNEAQ. The CDR3 sequence is 12 residues long. CDR3 coding DNA: TGTGCCAGCAGCTTAATACTTTACGAGCAGTACTTC. Translation: CASSLILYEQYF.

The V and J genes are TRBV14 and TRBJ2-5; no clear D. CDR3 length: 12 amino acids. Germline V lookup: CDR1 SGHDN, CDR2 FVKESK. Trimming took off 0 bases at V and 10 bases at J, with 9 bases between the two ends. As DNA, the CDR3 is TGTGCCAGCAGCCAAGAAGCAGAGGACCAGTACTTC. It codes for CASSQEAEDQYF.

This clonotype was detected many times. The V gene is TRBV4-1, the J gene TRBJ1-1, with 9 bases that match TRBD1. V lost 3 bases, J lost 3 bases, and 5 bases stayed unmatched. Germline V lookup: CDR1 MGHRA, CDR2 YSYEKL. The CDR3 has 15 amino acids. The CDR3 region is CASSQRGTGYTEAFF. Written as DNA, the CDR3 is TGCGCCAGCAGCCAGAGAGGGACAGGGTACACTGAAGCTTTCTTT.

Only a few counts were recorded for this clonotype. The chain couples TRBV5-1 to TRBJ1-1, with D maybe TRBD1 (6 bases). CDR3 length: 12 residues. Trimming shortened V by 7 bases and J by 7 bases, and 14 bases separated the two germline ends. The germline CDR1 and CDR2 sequences are SGHRS and YFSETQ. The CDR3 sequence: CASGWGGGEAFF. DNA for the CDR3: TGCGCCAGCGGCTGGGGGGGCGGTGAAGCTTTCTTT. Filled out from reference TRBV5-1 and TRBJ1-1, the complete variable domain reads KAGVTQTPRYLIKTRGQQVTLSCSPISGHRSVSWYQQTPGQGLQFLFEYFSETQRNKGNFPGRFSGRQFSNSRSEMNVSTLELGDSALYLCASGWGGGEAFFGQGTRLTVV.

This clonotype was seen only once. V is TRBV7-2 and J is TRBJ2-1; D tentatively fits TRBD1 or TRBD2 (5 bases each). The CDR3 has 14 amino acids. The V and J ends lost 5 bases and 4 bases respectively, with 12 bases between them. Germline CDR1 reads SGHTA; CDR2 reads FQGNSA. The CDR3 spells CASSTTGRYNEQFF. The CDR3 nucleotides read TGTGCCAGCAGCACTACGGGACGTTACAATGAGCAGTTCTTC.

The chain joins TRBV4-1 to TRBJ2-2; the D gene could be TRBD1 or TRBD2 (5 bases each). Per the germline V gene, CDR1 is MGHRA and CDR2 is YSYEKL. With 3 bases removed from V and 4 bases from J, the gap between germline ends came to 9 bases. This CDR3 is built from 14 residues. CDR3 in amino acids: CASSHGGFTGELFF. CDR3 nucleotide sequence: TGCGCCAGCAGCCATGGGGGATTCACCGGGGAGCTGTTTTTT.

This clonotype was counted a few times. This chain joins TRBV28 and TRBJ2-5; D remains ambiguous. CDR1 is MDHEN, CDR2 SYDVKM, per germline. Trimming took 5 bases from V and 2 from J, leaving 15 bases between them. CDR3 length: 15 residues. The CDR3 here is CASSPPHQVQETQYF. The CDR3 nucleotides are TGTGCCAGCAGTCCACCCCACCAGGTACAAGAGACCCAGTACTTC.

This clonotype appeared a few times. The chain recombines TRBV7-8 with TRBJ2-3, with 12 bases fitting TRBD1. Germline CDR1 is SGHVS and CDR2 is FQNEAQ. V was pared by 2 bases and J by 0 bases, with 3 bases of the junction left unmatched. This CDR3 has 17 amino acids. DNA of the CDR3: TGTGCCAGCAGCTTACCGGGACAGGGGGCTAGCACAGATACGCAGTATTTT. Protein product: CASSLPGQGASTDTQYF.

This clonotype was found many times. The chain carries TRBV15 and TRBJ1-1; the D is unclear. CDR1 is LNHNV, CDR2 YYDKDF, per germline (reference sequence). Trimming stripped 1 base from V and 1 base from J, with 4 bases between. This CDR3 contains 13 residues. CDR3 sequence: CATSRASNTEAFF. In nucleotides, the CDR3 is TGTGCCACCAGCAGAGCATCGAACACTGAAGCTTTCTTT. The complete variable domain, with remaining parts taken from reference TRBV15 and TRBJ1-1, reads DAMVIQNPRYQVTQFGKPVTLSCSQTLNHNVMYWYQQKSSQAPKLLFHYYDKDFNNEADTPDNFQSRRPNTSFCFLDIRSPGLGDTAMYLCATSRASNTEAFFGQGTRLTVV.

The chain has TRBV20-1 and TRBJ2-7, with 9 bases fitting TRBD1. After removal of 3 bases from V and 4 bases from J, the junction contained 10 bases not matched to a gene. Germline-derived CDR1 and CDR2 are DFQATT and SNEGSKA (reference sequence). CDR3 length: 15 residues. CDR3 nucleotide sequence: TGCAGTGCTAGGGTGGCACAGGGGGCGGCTTACGAGCAGTACTTC. This sequence encodes CSARVAQGAAYEQYF.

This clonotype was observed many times. The CDR3 here is CASNQGLERPNTGELFF. The CDR3, as DNA: TGTGCCAGCAATCAGGGGTTAGAGCGGCCGAACACCGGGGAGCTGTTTTTT. The chain links TRBV6-1 to TRBJ2-2; perhaps TRBD1 as D (6 bases). The V gene's germline CDR1 is MNHNS and CDR2 SASEGT. V was trimmed by 7 bases and J by 0 bases, leaving 18 bases between them. CDR3 length equals 17 residues.

The genes are TRBV29-1 and TRBJ1-2; D is undetermined. Trimming stripped 6 bases from V and 8 bases from J, with 22 bases between. Germline lookup yields CDR1 SQVTM and CDR2 ANQGSEA. This CDR3 is built from 14 residues. The CDR3 sequence: CSVQTRWGASGYTF. CDR3 nucleotide sequence: TGCAGCGTCCAAACTCGGTGGGGTGCTTCGGGCTACACCTTC.

This clonotype appeared a few times. The gene calls are TRBV12-3 or TRBV12-4 and TRBJ2-2; D not resolved. This CDR3 is built from 14 residues. Trimming left V 6 bases short and J 6 bases short, with 14 bases between. CDR3 nucleotides: TGTGCCAGCAGCCTCGGACCGGGCTCCGGGGAGCTGTTTTTT. It specifies CASSLGPGSGELFF.

This clonotype was seen at least ten times. This chain uses TRBV20-1 with TRBJ1-1; no definite D call. The CDR3 has 14 residues. Trimming left V 0 bases short and J 3 bases short, with 11 bases between. CDR1 and CDR2 (germline): DFQATT, SNEGSKA (reference sequence). The CDR3 region is CSARDLAAYTEAFF. The CDR3 DNA follows: TGCAGTGCTAGAGACCTGGCAGCTTACACTGAAGCTTTCTTT.

This clonotype appeared a few times. J is TRBJ1-1 and V is TRBV5-1; no firm D call. Looked up from germline, CDR1 is SGHRS and CDR2 is YFSETQ. Trimming took off 4 bases at V and 0 bases at J, with 10 bases between the two ends. This CDR3 contains 14 residues. The CDR3 nucleotides read TGCGCCAGCAGCGATAATTCAATGAACACTGAAGCTTTCTTT. This translates into CASSDNSMNTEAFF. The entire variable domain, with the rest obtained from reference TRBV5-1 and TRBJ1-1, is as follows: KAGVTQTPRYLIKTRGQQVTLSCSPISGHRSVSWYQQTPGQGLQFLFEYFSETQRNKGNFPGRFSGRQFSNSRSEMNVSTLELGDSALYLCASSDNSMNTEAFFGQGTRLTVV.

The chain links TRBV18 to TRBJ2-4, with D possibly being TRBD2 (6 bases). The germline V gene has CDR1 KGHSH and CDR2 LQKENI. V lost 4 bases and J lost 4, with 20 bases in between. The CDR3 is 17 amino acids. The CDR3 bases are TGTGCCAGCTCACAGGGTTTCGAGCGGGCCGATAAAAACATTCAGTACTTC. This translates into CASSQGFERADKNIQYF. The whole variable domain, remainder taken from reference TRBV18 and TRBJ2-4, is NAGVMQNPRHLVRRRGQEARLRCSPMKGHSHVYWYRQLPEEGLKFMVYLQKENIIDESGMPKERFSAEFPKEGPSILRIQQVVRGDSAAYFCASSQGFERADKNIQYFGAGTRLSVL.

CDR3 sequence (DNA): TGTGCCACCAAGACGGGACTAGCGGGTGAGCAGTTCTTC. The encoded protein is CATKTGLAGEQFF. The chain recombines TRBV15 with TRBJ2-1; 12 positions match TRBD2. Germline V gene data show CDR1 as LNHNV and CDR2 as YYDKDF (reference sequence). The V segment lost 7 bases and the J segment 9 bases; nucleotides outside the gene matches: 4. The CDR3 has 13 residues.

The V call is TRBV6-5, the J call TRBJ2-7, with 7 bases matching TRBD1. Germline V gene data show CDR1 as MNHEY and CDR2 as SVGAGI. The junction had 4 bases not matched to a gene; V was cut back by 9 bases and J by 2 bases. CDR3 length: 12 residues. CDR3 residues: CASGDSAYEQYF. The CDR3, as DNA: TGTGCCAGTGGGGACAGCGCCTACGAGCAGTACTTC.